Reported below is one TCR beta chain. V gave up 0 bases and J gave up 8 bases, with 11 bases separating them. This CDR3 has 14 amino acids. Germline V gene sequence: CDR1 SGHTA, CDR2 FQGTGA. This entry is derived from a study of T-cell reconstitution after alpha-beta-depleted transplantation in children. Unique molecular identifiers featured in how the TCRbeta library was prepared. TCRdb used MiXCR to reprocess the PCR reads, holding one entry per CDR3 protein. The sample lists some 600,000 distinct CDR3 sequences; 10% to 15% were seen once. This rearrangement joins TRBV7-3 to TRBJ2-1, with unresolved D. The TCR was taken from a male patient between 10 and 17 years old who had a stem cell transplant for acute myeloid leukemia, so the T cells may come from the graft donor. The material was PBMCs, mostly from graft donor cells, obtained 360 days after TCRalphabeta/CD19-depleted stem cell transplant. Here the CDR3 DNA reads TGTGCCAGCAGCTTAACGGGGTTGGTACATGAGCAGTTCTTC. Its translation is CASSLTGLVHEQFF.